The source of this T cell receptor (beta chain) is a study of identical twins. Trimming removed 1 base from V and 1 base from J, with 7 bases in between. The CDR3 is 14 residues long. In germline, CDR1 is MNHEY, CDR2 SVGAGI. Study conclusions and caveats: Zero-insertion analyses were open to partial confounding by invariant MAIT and iNKT cells. Twins shared beta out-of-frame sequences in excess, but this excess was weaker. While abundant cord blood beta clonotypes carried fewer insertions, memory repertoires showed no such pattern.

This clonotype was counted between two and nine times. Its antigen is not known. With template switching, a universal primer site was added, and the cDNA carried unique molecular identifiers. One entry per CDR3 protein results from TCRdb running MiXCR on the 5' RACE reads. The repertoire holds 460,000 or so distinct CDR3 sequences, over 12% seen once, with more than 0.5% in the top ten. The sample also formed part of further work on yellow fever vaccine responses in identical twins.

The sequence derives from a woman younger than 35 in good health. The chain employs TRBV6-5 and TRBJ1-1; no clear D gene. The sequencing sample was made of CD4+ T cells sorted from blood. CDR3 in amino acids: CASSYFGRNTEAFF. The CDR3, as DNA: TGTGCCAGCAGTTACTTCGGCAGGAACACTGAAGCTTTCTTT.